This TCR beta chain stems from a study of CD8 T cells in Susac syndrome. Random hexamers primed reverse transcription of about 0.5 to 1 ug RNA. An immunoSEQ multiplex PCR generated amplified TCR beta CDR3 products spanning 54 Vbeta and 13 Jbeta. One entry per CDR3 protein results from TCRdb running MiXCR on the immunoSEQ multiplex PCR reads. This table holds 150,000 to 200,000 distinct CDR3 sequences, about 93% found once. This CDR3 contains 14 residues. From germline, CDR1 is MNHEY and CDR2 SVGAGI. With V trimmed by 10 bases and J by 5 bases, 12 bases remained unmatched. Sequencing of TCR beta covered CD8+ and CD4+ T cells obtained from blood. The healthy controls were matched to patients by age and sex. The TEMRA cells underwent FACS enrichment, while the CD8+ and CD4+ T cells underwent negative isolation.

This TCR derives from a human donor in good health. V and J are TRBV6-5 and TRBJ2-7; 9 bases are a match to TRBD1. Sequences were obtained from CD4+ T cells from PBMCs. CDR3 coding DNA: TGTGCCATGCCGCCCGGGACAGGGTGCGACGAGCAGTACTTC. Translating it yields CAMPPGTGCDEQYF.